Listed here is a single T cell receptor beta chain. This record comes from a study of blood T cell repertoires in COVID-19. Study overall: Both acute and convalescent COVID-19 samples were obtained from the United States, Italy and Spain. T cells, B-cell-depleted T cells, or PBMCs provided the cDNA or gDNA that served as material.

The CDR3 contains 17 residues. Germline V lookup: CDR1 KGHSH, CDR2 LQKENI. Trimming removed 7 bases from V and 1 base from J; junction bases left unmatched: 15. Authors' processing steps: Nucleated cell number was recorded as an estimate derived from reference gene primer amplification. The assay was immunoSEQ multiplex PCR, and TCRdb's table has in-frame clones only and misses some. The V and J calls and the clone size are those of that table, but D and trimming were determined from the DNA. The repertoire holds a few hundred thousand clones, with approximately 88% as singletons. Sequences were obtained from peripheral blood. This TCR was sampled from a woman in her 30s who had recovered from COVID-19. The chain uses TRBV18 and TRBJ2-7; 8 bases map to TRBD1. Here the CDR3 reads CASFKRLTGAISYEQYF. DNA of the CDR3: TGTGCCAGCTTCAAGAGGCTGACAGGGGCGATATCCTACGAGCAGTACTTC.